What follows are 12 T cell receptor beta chains derived from one specimen sequenced in a study of blood T cells in healthy people across ages (dated by TCRdb to between 2014 and 2017). Library generation was performed with 5' RACE. Instrument on record: Illumina HiSeq 2500. The second PCR ran for about 6 to 11 cycles and used a J-beta primer mix along with a sample-barcoded 5' primer. TCRdb reran the public reads through fastp at Q25 and MiXCR, keeping productive beta chains. Every distinct CDR3 protein forms one entry, paired with its most common genes and DNA. This sample gives 700,000 to 950,000 distinct CDR3 sequences in total; 58% of them show up just once. The biggest ten clones account for roughly 22% of the sample. Sequencing was performed on blood. These TCRs come from a man aged 25 to 40 in good health.

CDR3 sequence reads: CSARDYRTYNEQFF. In DNA form, the CDR3 reads TGCAGTGCTAGAGATTACAGGACCTACAATGAGCAGTTCTTC. This sequence joins TRBV20-1 and TRBJ2-1; possible D gene TRBD1, 5 bases. Germline lookup yields CDR1 DFQATT and CDR2 SNEGSKA (reference sequence). The CDR3 extends over 14 amino acids. V lost 0 bases and J 2 bases, leaving 8 bases between the germline ends.

J is TRBJ1-5 and V is TRBV2; D is undetermined. The germline CDR1 and CDR2 sequences are SNHLY and FYNNEI. Trimming cost V 7 bases and J 0 bases, with 7 bases left between them. This CDR3 has 13 residues. The CDR3 loop reads CASNENSNQPQHF. The CDR3 nucleotides read TGTGCCAGCAACGAAAATAGCAATCAGCCCCAGCATTTT.

The chain couples TRBV2 to TRBJ1-5; D gene ambiguous. Germline V gene sequence: CDR1 SNHLY, CDR2 FYNNEI. This CDR3 region has 13 residues. V gave up 3 bases and J gave up 4 bases, with 7 bases separating them. CDR3 protein: CASSDGVNQPQHF. CDR3 nucleotide sequence: TGTGCCAGCAGTGACGGGGTGAATCAGCCCCAGCATTTT.

This chain joins TRBV5-6 and TRBJ1-2; 7 positions agree with TRBD1. Germline V gene data show CDR1 as SGHDT and CDR2 as YYEEEE. J was trimmed by 3 bases and V by 7 bases; bases with no gene match: 15. The CDR3 is 16 amino acids. The chain's CDR3 is CASHVRGKHWDYGYTF. In DNA, the CDR3 is TGTGCCAGCCACGTCAGGGGGAAGCACTGGGACTATGGCTACACCTTC. The variable domain in full, completed from reference TRBV5-6 and TRBJ1-2, reads DAGVTQSPTHLIKTRGQQVTLRCSPKSGHDTVSWYQQALGQGPQFIFQYYEEEERQRGNFPDRFSGHQFPNYSSELNVNALLLGDSALYLCASHVRGKHWDYGYTFGSGTRLTVV.

This clonotype was seen ten or more times. The chain recombines TRBV29-1 with TRBJ2-5; maybe TRBD1 (6 bases). V was shortened by 0 bases and J by 1 base, with 18 bases between the two germline ends. Germline values: CDR1 SQVTM, CDR2 ANQGSEA. This CDR3 comprises 17 residues. The CDR3 nucleotides read TGCAGCGTTGAAGATCCTAGAACAGGGCTGGCCCAAGAGACCCAGTACTTC. As protein: CSVEDPRTGLAQETQYF.

In regard to this clonotype: This may be a read error: a much more frequent sequence differs by one nucleotide. V gene TRBV9 combines with J gene TRBJ1-2, with D possibly matching TRBD1 (6 bases). V shed 3 bases and J shed 10 bases, with 19 bases lying between them. The CDR3 has 14 residues. The germline V gene encodes CDR1 SGDLS and CDR2 YYNGEE. CDR3 sequence reads: CASSGNRVPHDYTF. The CDR3 DNA reads as TGTGCCAGCAGCGGAAACAGGGTTCCTCATGACTACACCTTC.

The chain has TRBV20-1 and TRBJ2-3, with 9 bases that match TRBD2. Germline CDR1 is DFQATT and CDR2 is SNEGSKA (reference sequence). V was clipped by 7 bases and J by 6 bases; unmatched bases: 5. The CDR3 has 12 amino acids. CDR3 amino acids: CSGAGGHDTQYF. The CDR3 nucleotides are TGCAGTGGGGCGGGGGGGCACGATACGCAGTATTTT.

This clonotype was found once. The genes are TRBV7-2 and TRBJ2-7; the match to TRBD2 covers 8 bases. The J call may be wrong; the DNA end is better matched by TRBJ2-5. The CDR3 length is 17 residues. Germline V CDR1 and CDR2: SGHTA, FQGNSA. The CDR3 here is CASSLALSGGRWETQYF. CDR3 in DNA: TGTGCCAGCAGCTTAGCTCTATCGGGGGGGCGATGGGAGACCCAGTACTTC.

The V gene is TRBV4-1, the J gene TRBJ2-7, with a tentative D call TRBD2 (5 bases). The germline V gene encodes CDR1 MGHRA and CDR2 YSYEKL. V gave up 8 bases and J gave up 10 bases, with 30 bases separating them. CDR3 length: 16 amino acids. CDR3: CASRLDDGRSPEAQYF. The CDR3 DNA is TGCGCCAGCCGACTGGACGACGGGCGATCCCCGGAGGCCCAGTACTTC.

The V call is TRBV6-6, the J call TRBJ1-2, with a tentative D call TRBD1 (5 bases). The CDR3 contains 16 residues. CDR1 is MNHNY, CDR2 SVGAGI, per germline (reference sequence). The ends were cut back, 0 bases at V and 5 bases at J, with 16 bases in the middle. CDR3 in amino acids: CASSYSGELSSYGYTF. The CDR3 DNA sequence: TGTGCCAGCAGTTACTCAGGGGAACTGAGCTCTTATGGCTACACCTTC.

This clonotype turned up a few times. This chain joins TRBV29-1 and TRBJ2-7; TRBD2 aligns across 9 bases. Trimming cost V 3 bases and J 4 bases; bases outside gene matches: 4. The germline V gene has CDR1 SQVTM and CDR2 ANQGSEA. The CDR3 loop spans 13 amino acids. In nucleotides, the CDR3 is TGCAGCGTTGATGCGGGGGGGCAGTACGAGCAGTACTTC. Amino acid sequence: CSVDAGGQYEQYF.

This clonotype was seen more than once but under ten times. V is TRBV20-1 and J is TRBJ2-1; D uncertain. Germline V gene data show CDR1 as DFQATT and CDR2 as SNEGSKA (reference sequence). The CDR3 is made up of 15 amino acids. V lost 1 base to trimming and J lost 5 bases, with 15 bases between them. The DNA for the CDR3 is TGCAGTGCTAGAGTAAGTGCCCAAGACAACAATGAGCAGTTCTTC. Translated: CSARVSAQDNNEQFF.